Described below is a single T cell receptor (beta chain) sequence and its context. The data are from a study of blood T cell repertoires in COVID-19. In the study overall: The origin of the acute and convalescent COVID-19 samples was the United States, Italy and Spain.

Recruitment covered roughly 24 US areas and drew participants whose ages spanned roughly 18 to 100 years. Membership in each cohort depended on participant-reported clinical history. TCRdb's copy holds only in-frame clones and misses some; the assay was immunoSEQ multiplex PCR. The repertoire has 200,000 to 250,000 clones, approximately 80% of them found once; the top ten carry about 8.9%. The CDR3 is 15 amino acids. Looked up from germline, CDR1 is MNHEY and CDR2 is SVGAGI. V lost 7 bases and J 3 bases, leaving 17 bases between the germline ends. The receptor comes from a woman between 45 and 60 years old with acute COVID-19. The chain links TRBV6-5 to TRBJ2-3, with D perhaps TRBD1 (8 bases). The sequenced material came from PBMCs or T cells enriched from blood (not recorded which). Written as DNA, the CDR3 is TGTGCCAGCAAGGTCCACAGGGGGGGGACAGATACGCAGTATTTT. This encodes CASKVHRGGTDTQYF.